This T cell receptor (beta chain) was recorded in a study of blood T cell repertoires in COVID-19. In the study overall: Sites in the United States, Italy and Spain provided acute and convalescent COVID-19 samples.

Produced via immunoSEQ multiplex PCR; TCRdb's table is partial and in-frame only. The sample has under 300,000 clones; 80% to 95% are singletons. The TCR was taken from a man aged 25 to 40 with COVID-19, enrolled during active disease. Sequencing was performed on peripheral blood.

The CDR3 DNA reads as TGCGCCAGCAGCTACGGGACAGGAGGTATTTCGCAGTATTTT. It is translated as CASSYGTGGISQYF. V and J are TRBV5-1 and TRBJ2-3, with 8 positions matching TRBD1. Germline lookup yields CDR1 SGHRS and CDR2 YFSETQ. There are 14 residues in the CDR3. The trim removed 3 bases at V and 10 bases at J, leaving 10 bases unmatched.